This T cell receptor beta chain was captured in a study of blood T cell repertoires in COVID-19. Study-wide background: Acute-phase and convalescent COVID-19 samples originated in the United States, Italy and Spain.

Clones were read by immunoSEQ multiplex PCR, and TCRdb kept only the in-frame ones, dropping some. The sample contains 190,000 or so clones, more than 80% of which appear only once. Membership in each cohort depended on participant-reported clinical history. Looked up from germline, CDR1 is LGHNT and CDR2 is FRNRAP. The CDR3 consists of 13 residues. Trimming stripped 8 bases from V and 9 bases from J, with 19 bases between. This sequence was found in a man aged 30 to 39 who had recovered from COVID-19. The V gene is TRBV12-5, the J gene TRBJ2-5, with TRBD2 as a possible D gene (6 bases). Material for sequencing was PBMCs or T cells enriched from blood (not recorded which). In DNA, the CDR3 is TGTGCTAGTTCTCCCCTCCCGGGGGTTCCCCAGTACTTC. This codes for CASSPLPGVPQYF.